One sample yielded the 5 T cell receptor beta chains listed below, sequenced in a study of blood T cell repertoires in COVID-19. Profiling relied on immunoSEQ multiplex PCR, and the TCRdb table lists in-frame clones only, not all of them. The sample yields roughly 250,000 clones, approximately 83% seen once. The sequenced material came from PBMCs or T cells enriched from blood (not recorded which). All receptors derive from a woman between 50 and 59 years old who had recovered from COVID-19.

The gene calls are TRBV7-9 and TRBJ1-1; TRBD1 is a possible D gene (5 bases). Looked up from germline, CDR1 is SEHNR and CDR2 is FQNEAQ (reference sequence). Trimming took off 5 bases at V and 7 bases at J, with 20 bases between the two ends. This CDR3 is built from 15 residues. As DNA, the CDR3 is TGTGCCAGCAGCCTATCGGACCTACGGGGGGTTGAAGCTTTCTTT. This encodes CASSLSDLRGVEAFF.

This chain links TRBV2 with TRBJ1-1, with 7 bases fitting TRBD1. The trim removed 2 bases at V and 3 bases at J, leaving 3 bases unmatched. CDR1 SNHLY and CDR2 FYNNEI come from the germline V gene. The CDR3 is made up of 14 amino acids. The CDR3 DNA reads as TGTGCCAGCAGTGAACAGGGGGAGGACACTGAAGCTTTCTTT. This sequence encodes CASSEQGEDTEAFF. The full variable domain, rest sourced from reference TRBV2 and TRBJ1-1, is EPEVTQTPSHQVTQMGQEVILRCVPISNHLYFYWYRQILGQKVEFLVSFYNNEISEKSEIFDDQFSVERPDGSNFTLKIRSTKLEDSAMYFCASSEQGEDTEAFFGQGTRLTVV.

The rearrangement joins TRBV28 to TRBJ2-3; D is possibly TRBD2 (6 bases). V lost 2 bases, J lost 2 bases, and 8 bases lay in between. CDR3 length: 14 residues. Germline V CDR1 and CDR2: MDHEN, SYDVKM. The CDR3 sequence: CASSLAGSTDTQYF. The CDR3 nucleotides read TGTGCCAGCAGTTTAGCGGGATCCACAGATACGCAGTATTTT.

The V call is TRBV6-5, the J call TRBJ1-2; D is perhaps TRBD1 (6 bases). The V and J ends lost 1 base and 2 bases respectively, with 11 bases between them. The V gene's germline CDR1 is MNHEY and CDR2 SVGAGI. CDR3 length equals 15 residues. CDR3 sequence reads: CASSYFQGSNYGYTF. The CDR3, as DNA: TGTGCCAGCAGTTACTTCCAGGGGTCGAACTATGGCTACACCTTC.

This clone was recorded once. The chain joins TRBV7-9 to TRBJ2-7; 7 nucleotides align to TRBD2. J gave up 0 bases and V 5 bases, and 10 bases lay outside the gene matches. The CDR3 runs 16 residues. CDR1 SEHNR and CDR2 FQNEAQ come from the germline V gene (reference sequence). The CDR3 DNA reads TGTGCCAGCAGCCCCGGGTCTAGCGGACACTCCTACGAGCAGTACTTC. Amino acid sequence: CASSPGSSGHSYEQYF.